The entry that follows covers one T cell receptor (beta chain) sequence. Its antigen is unidentified. Germline loops: CDR1 SGHVS, CDR2 FNYEAQ. Trimming took off 2 bases at V and 1 base at J, with 14 bases between the two ends. The CDR3 totals 16 residues. The data were obtained in a study of cytomegalovirus exposure and HLA in healthy donors. Study-wide findings and caveats: The CMV antigen specificity of a few CMV-associated chains was confirmed through in vitro analysis. Most TCR sequences were seen very rarely across donors, but some public TCRs occurred in many.

Both 60 Vbeta primers and 13 Jbeta primers went into the PCR. TCRdb's table, derived via immunoSEQ multiplex PCR, lists solely in-frame clones and lacks some. The data show about 96,000 clones, roughly 79% seen once. The V gene is TRBV7-6, the J gene TRBJ1-1; unclear D gene. The TCR originated in a female donor in good health and CMV-seropositive. Sequencing used PBMCs. CDR3 nucleotide sequence: TGTGCCAGCAGCTTATTAGTCCGGGGAGGGAACACTGAAGCTTTCTTT. Its protein is CASSLLVRGGNTEAFF.